One T cell receptor beta chain is described in this entry. This sample was taken from a study of cytomegalovirus exposure and HLA in healthy donors. The PCR ran on 60 Vbeta and 13 Jbeta primers. Clones were sequenced by immunoSEQ multiplex PCR, and TCRdb holds only the in-frame ones, with some missing. Its listing shows around 45,000 clones. This receptor was obtained from a woman in her thirties in good health and CMV-seronegative. The source material was PBMCs.

The CDR3 nucleotides read TGTGCCACACAGGGGACTGGAAACACCATATATTTT. Translating it yields CATQGTGNTIYF. The chain links TRBV28 to TRBJ1-3; the match to TRBD1 covers 7 bases. Germline V CDR1 and CDR2: MDHEN, SYDVKM. After removal of 10 bases from V and 2 bases from J, the junction contained 2 bases not matched to a gene. The CDR3 totals 12 residues.